The clone carrying this T cell receptor (beta chain) occurred many times. What it recognizes is unknown. Time point defined: sample taken at primary tumor resection. Patients with untreated early-stage non-small cell lung cancer, numbering 72, were the donors. Unsorted whole RNA of tumor, nontumor lung or frozen PBMC was sequenced. Each TCR cDNA molecule bore a unique molecular identifier. One entry per CDR3 protein, called by TCRdb with MiXCR from the 5' RACE reads. The sample includes 9,500 to 14,000 distinct CDR3 sequences, less than 15% of them seen just once. This CDR3 is built from 13 residues. V dropped 8 bases and J dropped 2 bases, with 12 bases sitting between them. CDR1 is MDHEN and CDR2 is SYDVKM in the germline V gene. This record belongs to a study of spatial heterogeneity in lung cancer. Study observations and caveats: How many expanded intratumoral alpha and beta TCRs were present tracked the tumor mutation count, which was a count of nonsynonymous mutations.

Here the sequenced sample was lung tumor tissue, taken at surgery. The sequence was obtained from a male donor with early-stage non-small cell lung cancer. The chain couples TRBV28 to TRBJ2-5, with D tentatively TRBD2 (6 bases). The CDR3 DNA is TGTGCCAGCGTTGGGGACTTACAAGAGACCCAGTACTTC. Translating gives CASVGDLQETQYF.